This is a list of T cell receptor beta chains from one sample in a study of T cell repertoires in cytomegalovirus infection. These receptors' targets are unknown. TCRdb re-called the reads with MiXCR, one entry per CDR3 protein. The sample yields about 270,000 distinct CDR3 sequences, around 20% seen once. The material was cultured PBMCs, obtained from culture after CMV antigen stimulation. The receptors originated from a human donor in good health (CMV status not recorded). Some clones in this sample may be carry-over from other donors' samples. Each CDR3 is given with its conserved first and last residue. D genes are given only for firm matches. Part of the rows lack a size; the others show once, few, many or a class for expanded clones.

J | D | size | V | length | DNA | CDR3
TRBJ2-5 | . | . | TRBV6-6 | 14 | TGTGCCAGCAGTTACTCTTCCCCAAGAGGGACCCAGTACTTC | CASSYSSPRGTQYF
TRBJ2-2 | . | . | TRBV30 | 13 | TGTGCCTGGAGTGTAGCGAACACCGGGGAGCTGTTTTTT | CAWSVANTGELFF
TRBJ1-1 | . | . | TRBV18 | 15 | TGTGCCAGCTCACCGACTGACAGGCCGAACACTGAAGCTTTCTTT | CASSPTDRPNTEAFF
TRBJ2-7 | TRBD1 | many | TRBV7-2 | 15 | TGTGCCAGCAGCTCCGAGACAGGGGACTCCTACGAGCAGTACTTC | CASSSETGDSYEQYF
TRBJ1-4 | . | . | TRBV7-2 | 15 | TGTGCCAGCAGCTTAGGCGGGGATCCTAATGAAAAACTGTTTTTT | CASSLGGDPNEKLFF
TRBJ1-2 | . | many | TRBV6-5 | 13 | TGTGCCAGCAGTTACAAGGGAGGCTATGGCTACACCTTC | CASSYKGGYGYTF
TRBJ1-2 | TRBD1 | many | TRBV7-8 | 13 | TGTGCCAGCAGCCCAACAGGGGGGAATGGCTACACCTTC | CASSPTGGNGYTF
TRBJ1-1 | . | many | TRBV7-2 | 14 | TGTGCCAGCACCTCAAAAGGGATTTTGACTGAAGCTTTCTTT | CASTSKGILTEAFF
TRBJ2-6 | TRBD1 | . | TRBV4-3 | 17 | TGCGCCAGCAGCCCCTCAGGGGGCCCCTCTGGGGCCAACGTCCTGACTTTC | CASSPSGGPSGANVLTF
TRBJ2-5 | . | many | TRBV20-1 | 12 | TGCAGTGCTCTCGACATCCAAGAGACCCAGTACTTC | CSALDIQETQYF
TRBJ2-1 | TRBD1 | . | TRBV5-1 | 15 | TGCGCCAGCAGCCCACCCCGGACAGGGCTGAATGAGCAGTTCTTC | CASSPPRTGLNEQFF
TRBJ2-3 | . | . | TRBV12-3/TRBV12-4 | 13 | TGTGCCAACAGGCGGTTGGGTCCAGATACGCAGTATTTT | CANRRLGPDTQYF
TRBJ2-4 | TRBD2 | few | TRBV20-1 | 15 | TGCAGTGCTAGAGTTCCTAGCGGGACCAAAAACATTCAGTACTTC | CSARVPSGTKNIQYF
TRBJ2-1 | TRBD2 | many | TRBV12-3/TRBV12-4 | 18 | TGTGCCAGCAGTTTAGCCATAGGAACTAGCGGGAGACGGCATGAGCAGTTCTTC | CASSLAIGTSGRRHEQFF
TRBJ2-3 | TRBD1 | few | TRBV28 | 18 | TGTGCCAGCAGTTTACCTTTGAGGACAGGGGGCGAAGCAGATACGCAGTATTTT | CASSLPLRTGGEADTQYF
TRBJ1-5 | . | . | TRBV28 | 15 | TGTGTCAGCAGCCCGGCGGGGGGTAGCAATCAGCCCCAGCATTTT | CVSSPAGGSNQPQHF
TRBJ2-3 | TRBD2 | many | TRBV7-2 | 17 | TGTGCCAGCAGCTTACCCCTGACTAGCGGAAACACAGATACGCAGTATTTT | CASSLPLTSGNTDTQYF
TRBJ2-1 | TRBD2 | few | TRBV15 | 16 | TGTGCCACCAGCAGGGACACTAGCGGGGGGTACAATGAGCAGTTCTTC | CATSRDTSGGYNEQFF
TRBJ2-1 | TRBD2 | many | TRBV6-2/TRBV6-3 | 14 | TGTGCCAGCAGTTACCGGGAGGCCTACAATGAGCAGTTCTTC | CASSYREAYNEQFF
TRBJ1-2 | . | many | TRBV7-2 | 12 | TGTGCCAGCAGCTTAACAGACTATGGCTACACCTTC | CASSLTDYGYTF
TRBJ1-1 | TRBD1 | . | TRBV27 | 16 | TGTGCCAGCAGTACTACAGGGGGCGCGGGGAACACTGAAGCTTTCTTT | CASSTTGGAGNTEAFF
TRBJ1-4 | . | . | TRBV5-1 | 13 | TGCGCCACCTCGGCAGGCCTGAATGAAAAACTGTTTTTT | CATSAGLNEKLFF
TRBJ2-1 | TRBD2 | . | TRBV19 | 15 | TGTGCCAGTAGTATGATAGCGGGAGGGTGGAATGAGCAGTTCTTC | CASSMIAGGWNEQFF
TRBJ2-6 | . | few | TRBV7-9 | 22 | TGTGCCAGCAGCTTATATTGGAAGGAACTTTCGGTGGGGAACTCTGGGGCCAACGTCCTGACTTTC | CASSLYWKELSVGNSGANVLTF
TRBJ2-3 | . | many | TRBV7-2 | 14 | TGTGCCACCAGAGGGCCTCTGAGCACAGATACGCAGTATTTT | CATRGPLSTDTQYF
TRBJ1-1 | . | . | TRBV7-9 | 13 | TGTGCCAGCAGCTTACGGGGAAGGGCTGAAGCTTTCTTT | CASSLRGRAEAFF
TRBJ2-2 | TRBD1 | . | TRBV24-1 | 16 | TGTGCCACCAGTGATTTGACAGGGGCGAACACCGGGGAGCTGTTTTTT | CATSDLTGANTGELFF
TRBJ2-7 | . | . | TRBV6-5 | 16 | TGTGCCAGCAGTTATTCGGGAACAAAATACGGATACGAGCAGTACTTC | CASSYSGTKYGYEQYF
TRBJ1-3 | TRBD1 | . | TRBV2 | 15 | TGTGCCAGCGGTCCCGGGACAGGGTTCGGAAACACCATATATTTT | CASGPGTGFGNTIYF
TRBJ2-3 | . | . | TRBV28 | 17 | TGTGCCAGCAGTTTATGGGGCCCAACGATCCGTTACGATACGCAGTATTTT | CASSLWGPTIRYDTQYF
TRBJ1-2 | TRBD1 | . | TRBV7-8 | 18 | TGTGCCAGCAGCTTAATTAGGGGGCGTCAAACCCCTAACTATGGCTACACCTTC | CASSLIRGRQTPNYGYTF
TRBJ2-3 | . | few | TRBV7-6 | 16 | TGTGCCAGCAGCTTAGGGGGAGGTAGCTTCACAGATACGCAGTATTTT | CASSLGGGSFTDTQYF
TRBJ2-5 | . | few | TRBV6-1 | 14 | TGTGCCAGCAGTGAAGACAGGTTACGAGAGACCCAGTACTTC | CASSEDRLRETQYF
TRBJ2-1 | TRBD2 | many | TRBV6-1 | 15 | TGTGCCAGCAGTGAACCAGCGGGAATTAAGAATGAGCAGTTCTTC | CASSEPAGIKNEQFF
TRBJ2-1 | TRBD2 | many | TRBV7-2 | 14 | TGTGCCAGCAGCTTAGAGGGCGGGCGGGGGGGTGGGTTCTTC | CASSLEGGRGGGFF
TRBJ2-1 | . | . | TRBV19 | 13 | TGTGCCAGCTCGATAGCCGTCTACAATGAGCAGTTCTTC | CASSIAVYNEQFF
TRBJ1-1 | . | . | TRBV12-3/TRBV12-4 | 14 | TGTGCCAGCAGTTTATCTAAGGGGTACACTGAAGCTTTCTTT | CASSLSKGYTEAFF
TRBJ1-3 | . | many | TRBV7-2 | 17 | TGTGCCAGCAGCTTAGTGGGGCAGGCGTTCTCTGGAAACACCATATATTTT | CASSLVGQAFSGNTIYF
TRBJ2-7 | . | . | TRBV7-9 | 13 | TGTGCCAGCAGCCGCGGATCACTCTACGAGCAGTACTTC | CASSRGSLYEQYF
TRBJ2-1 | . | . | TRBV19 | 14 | TGTGCCAGTAGTATAACAGGTTCCTACAATGAGCAGTTCTTC | CASSITGSYNEQFF
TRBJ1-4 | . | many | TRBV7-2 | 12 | TGTGCCAGCAGCTTATATGGGGAAAAACTGTTTTTT | CASSLYGEKLFF
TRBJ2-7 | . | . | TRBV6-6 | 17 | TGTGCCAGCAGTTACGAAGGTCCTGGTCTCATCATTTACGAGCAGTACTTC | CASSYEGPGLIIYEQYF
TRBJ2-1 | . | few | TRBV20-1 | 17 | TGCAGTGCTCCCCTGCCGGACCGGGACTGGGTTAACAATGAGCAGTTCTTC | CSAPLPDRDWVNNEQFF
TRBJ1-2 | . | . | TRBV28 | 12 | TGTGCCAGCAGTTTATGGGAATTAGGCTACACCTTC | CASSLWELGYTF
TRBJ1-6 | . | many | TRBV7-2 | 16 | TGTGCCAGCAGCTTTTCTTTGACAGCGGTTAATTCACCCCTCCACTTT | CASSFSLTAVNSPLHF